This is a list of T cell receptor beta chains from one sample in a study of blood T cell repertoires in COVID-19. The assay was immunoSEQ multiplex PCR, and TCRdb's table has in-frame clones only and misses some. The data hold approximately 230,000 clones, with approximately 86% observed a single time. Sequenced: PBMCs or T cells enriched from blood (not recorded which). The receptors come from a woman in her 30s with acute COVID-19. Each CDR3 is given with its conserved first and last residue. The order of the fields is CDR3 DNA, CDR3 protein, D gene, clone size, J gene, V gene. The D gene is left open where the match is weak. A row's size may be missing; if present it is once, few, many or a size class.

DNA: TGTGCCAGCAGCCAAGTTCCGGGTTCAGAGACCCAGTACTTC
CDR3: CASSQVPGSETQYF
D: -
size: -
J: TRBJ2-5
V: TRBV3-1/TRBV3-2

DNA: TGCAGCGTTGATACAGGGGGTGAGCAGTACTTC
CDR3: CSVDTGGEQYF
D: TRBD1
size: -
J: TRBJ2-7
V: TRBV29-1

DNA: TGTGCCAGCAGCTCAAATTCAGGGGGGCTTTGGCGCTACACCTTC
CDR3: CASSSNSGGLWRYTF
D: TRBD1
size: once
J: TRBJ1-2
V: TRBV11-2

DNA: TGTGCTAGTGGTTTGGGTGGGGCGAACACTGAAGCTTTCTTT
CDR3: CASGLGGANTEAFF
D: -
size: few
J: TRBJ1-1
V: TRBV12-5

DNA: TGTGCCACCAGTGACGGGACAGGGAAACAGTACTTC
CDR3: CATSDGTGKQYF
D: TRBD1
size: few
J: TRBJ2-7
V: TRBV24-1

DNA: TGTGCCAGCAGCTTACATGGGGGACTCACAGATACGCAGTATTTT
CDR3: CASSLHGGLTDTQYF
D: -
size: -
J: TRBJ2-3
V: TRBV11-2

DNA: TGTGCCAGCAGCCCCCCGGGGGTCGGGACCCAGTACTTC
CDR3: CASSPPGVGTQYF
D: -
size: -
J: TRBJ2-5
V: TRBV3-1/TRBV3-2

DNA: TGTGCCAGCAGTCCCCGGGACACTGGAAACACCATATATTTT
CDR3: CASSPRDTGNTIYF
D: -
size: -
J: TRBJ1-3
V: TRBV2

DNA: TGCGCCAGCAGCTTCCGGGACAGGGAAACCTATGGCTACACCTTC
CDR3: CASSFRDRETYGYTF
D: TRBD1
size: -
J: TRBJ1-2
V: TRBV5-1

DNA: TGTGCCTGGAGTCCCCACGGGGGGGGCCGTGGTGAAGCTTTCTTT
CDR3: CAWSPHGGGRGEAFF
D: -
size: -
J: TRBJ1-1
V: TRBV30

DNA: TGCAGTGCTAGACTACCGGAGACCCAGTACTTC
CDR3: CSARLPETQYF
D: -
size: -
J: TRBJ2-5
V: TRBV20-1

DNA: TGTGCCAGCAGTACCTCTCCGGTTGGGGGGGGAGCAGATACGCAGTATTTT
CDR3: CASSTSPVGGGADTQYF
D: TRBD2
size: -
J: TRBJ2-3
V: TRBV28

DNA: TGTGCCAGTAGTATAAATCAGGGGGACTATGGCTACACCTTC
CDR3: CASSINQGDYGYTF
D: TRBD1
size: -
J: TRBJ1-2
V: TRBV19

DNA: TGTGCCAGCAGTACCACCGGGAATAACTATGGCTACACCTTC
CDR3: CASSTTGNNYGYTF
D: -
size: -
J: TRBJ1-2
V: TRBV27

DNA: TGTGCCTGGAGTGTCGGTCGAAGTGCTTTCTTT
CDR3: CAWSVGRSAFF
D: -
size: -
J: TRBJ1-1
V: TRBV30

DNA: TGTGCCAGCAGTCGTGAGGGGAGGAATGAGCAGTTCTTC
CDR3: CASSREGRNEQFF
D: -
size: -
J: TRBJ2-1
V: TRBV2

DNA: TGTGCCAGCAGCCATCCGGGACTAGCGGGAGGGGGGGAGACCCAGTACTTC
CDR3: CASSHPGLAGGGETQYF
D: TRBD2
size: -
J: TRBJ2-5
V: TRBV7-2

DNA: TGTGCCAGTAGTACCCAGGTGAGAACTGAAGCTTTCTTT
CDR3: CASSTQVRTEAFF
D: -
size: -
J: TRBJ1-1
V: TRBV19

DNA: TGCGCCAGCAGCTTAGGGACAGGTGCCGGCTACACCTTC
CDR3: CASSLGTGAGYTF
D: TRBD1
size: -
J: TRBJ1-2
V: TRBV5-1

DNA: TGTGCCAGCAGCCACCAACAGGGTTCTGGAAACACCATATATTTT
CDR3: CASSHQQGSGNTIYF
D: -
size: -
J: TRBJ1-3
V: TRBV3-1/TRBV3-2

DNA: TGTGCCAGCAGCTTCCGGACGGGAAGCCAAGAGACCCAGTACTTC
CDR3: CASSFRTGSQETQYF
D: -
size: -
J: TRBJ2-5
V: TRBV5-6

DNA: TGTGCCAGCAGCGTAGCCCCGAGTAGCTCCTACAATGAGCAGTTCTTC
CDR3: CASSVAPSSSYNEQFF
D: -
size: once
J: TRBJ2-1
V: TRBV9

DNA: TGTGCTAGTGGAAGGGACAGGGGATCGGGCAATCAGCCCCAGCATTTT
CDR3: CASGRDRGSGNQPQHF
D: TRBD1
size: -
J: TRBJ1-5
V: TRBV12-5

DNA: TGCAGCGTTCGCATACAGGGGGGCAATTCACCCCTCCACTTT
CDR3: CSVRIQGGNSPLHF
D: TRBD1
size: few
J: TRBJ1-6
V: TRBV29-1

DNA: TGTGCCAGCCAGGGACTAGCGGCAACCTACGAGCAGTACTTC
CDR3: CASQGLAATYEQYF
D: TRBD2
size: -
J: TRBJ2-7
V: TRBV28

DNA: TGTGCCAGCAGGCCCAGGGTCTCCTACAATGAGCAGTTCTTC
CDR3: CASRPRVSYNEQFF
D: -
size: -
J: TRBJ2-1
V: TRBV28

DNA: TGCGCCAGCAGCTTTTGGGGAGGGACCCCTGGGGCCAACGTCCTGACTTTC
CDR3: CASSFWGGTPGANVLTF
D: TRBD2
size: -
J: TRBJ2-6
V: TRBV5-1

DNA: TGTGCCAGCAGTTTTCGAAACAGCCCTCTTAACTATGGCTACACCTTC
CDR3: CASSFRNSPLNYGYTF
D: -
size: -
J: TRBJ1-2
V: TRBV27

DNA: TGTGCCAGCAGCGACAACGGGGAGGGCGGTCCCCATAATTCACCCCTCCACTTT
CDR3: CASSDNGEGGPHNSPLHF
D: -
size: once
J: TRBJ1-6
V: TRBV2

DNA: TGTGCCAGCAGCCTAAAAGAATATGCAGGGCACTCGGATACGCAGTATTTT
CDR3: CASSLKEYAGHSDTQYF
D: -
size: -
J: TRBJ2-3
V: TRBV5-5

DNA: TGCAGTGCTAGTTCCCGGCGGTTGGGGAGCGCTGGAAACACCATATATTTT
CDR3: CSASSRRLGSAGNTIYF
D: -
size: -
J: TRBJ1-3
V: TRBV20-1

DNA: TGTGCCAGCTCACTGGGACAGGCGGGCAATCAGCCCCAGCATTTT
CDR3: CASSLGQAGNQPQHF
D: TRBD1
size: -
J: TRBJ1-5
V: TRBV18

DNA: TGCGCCAGCAGCCACCGAGTCGCAGGACAGGGCTATGGCTGCACCTTC
CDR3: CASSHRVAGQGYGCTF
D: TRBD1
size: -
J: TRBJ1-2
V: TRBV5-1

DNA: TGTGCCAGTAGTAATCCGGGCGGGGGATTTGGCTACACCTTC
CDR3: CASSNPGGGFGYTF
D: -
size: -
J: TRBJ1-2
V: TRBV19

DNA: TGTGCCAGCAGTTCAACCGGGACAGGGGGTAGCGATACGCAGTATTTT
CDR3: CASSSTGTGGSDTQYF
D: TRBD1
size: -
J: TRBJ2-3
V: TRBV6-6

DNA: TGTGCCAGCCTTACCCTAGACACTGAAGCTTTCTTT
CDR3: CASLTLDTEAFF
D: -
size: -
J: TRBJ1-1
V: TRBV28

DNA: TGTGCCAGCAGCCAGAAGCCTCCGGGGACAGGGGTCAATGAAGCTTTCTTT
CDR3: CASSQKPPGTGVNEAFF
D: TRBD1
size: -
J: TRBJ1-1
V: TRBV4-2

DNA: TGTGCCAGCAGCTTGGGGCAGGGGGCTATCGCCTACGAGCAGTACTTC
CDR3: CASSLGQGAIAYEQYF
D: TRBD1
size: -
J: TRBJ2-7
V: TRBV5-4

DNA: TGTGCCAGCAGCCAAGCACAGGGACAGGGGAGCTACACCTTC
CDR3: CASSQAQGQGSYTF
D: TRBD1
size: few
J: TRBJ1-2
V: TRBV3-1/TRBV3-2

DNA: TGTGCCAGCAGCTTGGGAGTCGGCAATCAGCCCCAGCATTTT
CDR3: CASSLGVGNQPQHF
D: -
size: -
J: TRBJ1-5
V: TRBV5-4

DNA: TGTGCCAGCAGAGGTCAGGGGTTGGAGAACACTGAAGCTTTCTTT
CDR3: CASRGQGLENTEAFF
D: -
size: -
J: TRBJ1-1
V: TRBV7-2